This TCR beta chain was profiled in a study of T cell responses to AZD1222 COVID-19 vaccine (dated by TCRdb to the early 2020s). At the level of the whole study: AZD1222 recipients whose second dose came at about 4 weeks and those whose second dose came at about 12 weeks were combined into one group, since spike-specific TCR depth and breadth did not differ between the two schedules. TCR sequencing was performed for approximately 240 trial participants, of whom some 200 were given two doses of AZD1222 and approximately 25 were given two doses of MenACWY control vaccine. Enrollment into the trials was organized by age into subgroups of 18-55, 56-69 and 70-plus years, and those subgroups contained approximately 150, 30 and 60 TCR-sequenced participants, respectively.

The CDR3 regions of human TCRbeta chains were analyzed by immunosequencing. In the authors' own workflow: Repertoire TCRs were checked for matches against a reference library of SARS-CoV-2-specific TCRs that had been generated using the MIRA antigen-specificity platform. Breadth was defined as the fraction of unique TCRs that were SARS-CoV-2-associated. Depth was defined as the fraction of total T cells that were SARS-CoV-2-associated. Each spike-specific TCR was assigned to its reactive spike region and to a CD4 or CD8 class using the MIRA data. Log10-transformed breadth and depth values were compared by one-way ANOVA with Sidak's multiple comparisons tests. Sourced from immuneACCESS, this table was stored by TCRdb with only in-frame sequences that have V and J called. A share of the clones is absent; for the studies checked, an unresolved V gene accounts for under half, and the remainder has no known explanation. V and J calls plus clone size are reproduced from that table; the DNA served to infer D and trimming. The sample table lists some 97,000 clones, roughly nine tenths of them with a count of one. About 1.7% of the sample is held by the ten biggest clonotypes.

Its CDR3 holds 16 amino acids, cysteine through phenylalanine. The kept DNA is CDR3 alone, 48 bases in frame from the first base. The V and J ends are trimmed by 4 bases and 0 bases, leaving 15 bases between them. From a lookup of the germline V gene, CDR1 and CDR2 are LGHNA and YNFKEQ. Regarding this clone: Its antigen is unknown. No quality values exist for individual bases; no much larger clone is one base distant.

Taken with the paper, the label for time point translates to: baseline before first vaccination. Vaccinee samples were obtained from the UK trials COV001 and COV002, which included a single-blind randomized controlled phase 2/3 trial of AZD1222 (ChAdOx1 nCoV-19) in healthy adults. For TCRbeta chain sequencing, PBMC samples from trial participants were taken at day 0 and at day 28 after the second dose. Broad study findings and their caveats: Because no day 14 peak-response samples were available, repertoires were characterized only after the peak T cell response. In the small 56-69-year group, the increase in depth fell short of significance, most likely because of low power. Participants were mostly white British, with more females than males. The authors suggested clonal diversity may have been underestimated. The whole spike protein was spanned by vaccine-associated CD4 TCRs, and dominant responses were seen in regions 160-218 and 743-854. After two AZD1222 doses, both the breadth and the depth of spike-specific TCRs were significantly higher than at day 0 and than in MenACWY recipients. Epitopes outside the regions mutated in the B.1.351 and B.1.1.7 variants were reportedly recognized by nearly half of the unique spike-specific TCRs. Conclusions about previously exposed vaccinees are limited because only six or seven AZD1222 recipients were SARS-CoV-2 seropositive at baseline.

The TCR was taken from an adult in good health. The chain is encoded by TRBV4-2 joined to TRBJ1-1, with the D gene uncertain. Material: peripheral blood, obtained on day 0 of AZD1222 vaccination. The CDR3: CASSPDVPPVNTEAFF. The nucleotide sequence is given as TGTGCCAGCAGCCCCGACGTCCCTCCCGTGAACACTGAAGCTTTCTTT.